The entry that follows covers one TCR beta chain sequence. No antigen is known for it. Libraries were prepared by immunoSEQ multiplex PCR; TCRdb keeps only in-frame clonotypes and omits some of them. The table records 35,000 or so clones, about 85% of them present only once. The data were obtained in a study of T cells in narcolepsy. Study in general: Healthy controls were enrolled alongside patients with narcolepsy type 1 or type 2. Study observations and caveats: HCRT-specific and TRIB2-specific autoreactive clonotypes appeared among same-patient CSF and blood CD4+ clonotypes. Reportedly, autoreactive clonotypes were serially detected in patients' blood but not controls'.

The ends were cut back, 2 bases at V and 5 bases at J, with 12 bases in the middle. The CDR3 is made up of 15 amino acids. The germline CDR1 and CDR2 sequences are SSHAT and FNYEAQ (reference sequence). This TCR derives from a human donor with narcolepsy. The chain uses TRBV7-7 and TRBJ2-2; D might be TRBD1 (6 bases). Sequenced material: CD45RA- memory CD4+ T cells from PBMCs. The CDR3 coding sequence is TGTGCCAGCAGCTTAACTGGACAGAGAACCGGGGAGCTGTTTTTT. Translated: CASSLTGQRTGELFF. The full variable domain, completed using reference TRBV7-7 and TRBJ2-2, is GAGVSQSPRYKVTKRGQDVTLRCDPISSHATLYWYQQALGQGPEFLTYFNYEAQPDKSGLPSDRFSAERPEGSISTLTIQRTEQRDSAMYRCASSLTGQRTGELFFGEGSRLTVL.